Below are 9 T cell receptor beta chains sequenced from a single sample in a study of T cells in Graves' hyperthyroidism and ophthalmopathy. Researchers amplified the TCR beta CDR3 regions from RNA transcripts. A set of HTBI primers served as the primers for a first-round RT-PCR of the TCR CDR3. TCRdb reprocessed the multiplex PCR reads with MiXCR, giving one entry per CDR3 protein. Of about 590,000 distinct CDR3 sequences listed, 15% to 19% are singletons. Material: blood. These receptors were collected from a young woman with Graves' hyperthyroidism.

Regarding this clonotype: The junction departs from germline at one end; a sequencing error may be responsible. This chain joins TRBV12-3 or TRBV12-4 and TRBJ1-4, with a tentative D call TRBD1 (5 bases). The CDR3 has 16 residues. CDR3 in DNA: TGTGCCAGCAGTCCCGGAAGGGGAGAGGGTAATGAAAAACTGTCTTTT. It specifies CASSPGRGEGNEKLSF.

This clonotype occurred a few times. The J gene is TRBJ2-3, the V gene TRBV4-3; D call uncertain. The CDR3 is 20 amino acids. V was trimmed by 0 bases and J by 2 bases, leaving 24 bases between them. Per germline, CDR1 LGHNA and CDR2 YSLEER. In DNA, the CDR3 is TGCGCCAGCAGCCAAGATCCCGCTGCCCCAAACGCAGTAGTCACAGATACGCAGTATTTT. Its translation: CASSQDPAAPNAVVTDTQYF.

Many counts were recorded for this clonotype. V is TRBV28 and J is TRBJ2-7; TRBD2 aligns across 9 bases. Per the germline V gene, CDR1 is MDHEN and CDR2 is SYDVKM. This CDR3 spans 15 amino acids. With 7 bases clipped from V and 0 bases from J, the junction kept 7 bases outside the gene matches. The CDR3 is CASTSPGLASYEQYF. The CDR3 DNA is TGTGCCAGCACAAGTCCGGGACTAGCCTCCTACGAGCAGTACTTC.

This chain uses TRBV7-9 with TRBJ1-1; possible D gene TRBD1, 5 bases. CDR3 size: 20 residues. Germline V gene sequence: CDR1 SEHNR, CDR2 FQNEAQ (reference sequence). V was trimmed by 4 bases and J by 5 bases, leaving 32 bases between them. The CDR3 loop reads CASSSATDPGPKYPGTEAFF. In DNA, the CDR3 is TGTGCCAGCAGCTCGGCCACAGATCCGGGACCCAAGTATCCAGGGACTGAAGCTTTCTTT.

Many counts were recorded for this clonotype. The rearrangement joins TRBV11-3 to TRBJ2-2; TRBD1 is a possible D gene (6 bases). CDR1 is SGHNT and CDR2 is YENEEA in the germline V gene. Trimming took off 8 bases at V and 7 bases at J, with 14 bases between the two ends. The CDR3 is 13 amino acids. The CDR3 here is CASAEQGGGELFF. The CDR3 region has the DNA TGTGCCAGCGCTGAACAGGGCGGCGGGGAGCTGTTTTTT.

On this clonotype: A much larger clone sits a single nucleotide away, making a read error possible. The chain combines TRBV27 with TRBJ2-7; D is unclear. The CDR3 sequence is 8 residues long. Germline CDR1 MNHEY, CDR2 SMNVEV (reference sequence). V was clipped by 6 bases and J by 7 bases, with 1 base between them. The CDR3 protein is CASREQYF. The CDR3 DNA reads as TGTGCCAGCAGGGAGCAGTACTTC.

The rearrangement links TRBV4-1 to TRBJ2-1; 12 positions agree with TRBD2. The V segment lost 3 bases and the J segment 9 bases; nucleotides outside the gene matches: 9. The CDR3 is made up of 16 amino acids. From germline, CDR1 is MGHRA and CDR2 YSYEKL. CDR3 in amino acids: CASSQRLAGARGEQFF. The CDR3 coding sequence is TGCGCCAGCAGCCAGAGACTAGCGGGAGCCAGGGGTGAGCAGTTCTTC.

At least ten counts were recorded for this clonotype. The chain combines TRBV7-2 with TRBJ2-1; 13 positions agree with TRBD2. This CDR3 comprises 16 residues. Looked up from germline, CDR1 is SGHTA and CDR2 is FQGNSA. V gave up 5 bases and J gave up 6 bases; unmatched junction bases: 7. The CDR3 here is CASSLSRLAGGNEQFF. The CDR3 nucleotides read TGTGCCAGCAGCCTCTCTAGACTAGCGGGAGGCAATGAGCAGTTCTTC.

The chain employs TRBV18 and TRBJ2-7, with D perhaps TRBD2 (5 bases). This CDR3 is 15 amino acids long. The V gene's germline CDR1 is KGHSH and CDR2 LQKENI. V lost 3 bases and J lost 3, with 15 bases in between. CDR3 sequence reads: CASSPHRGGYYEQYF. The CDR3 DNA sequence: TGTGCCAGCTCACCCCACCGGGGTGGCTACTACGAGCAGTACTTC.